This entry lists 2 T cell receptor beta chains sequenced from one sample in a study of cytomegalovirus exposure and HLA in healthy donors (TCRdb year 2017). Library preparation employed the immunoSEQ multiplex PCR assay. For the multiplex PCR, a mixture combining 60 forward primers for TCR Vbeta segments and 13 reverse primers for TCR Jbeta segments was used. This is the immuneACCESS table as TCRdb keeps it, with only in-frame sequences that have V and J called. A part of the clones is gone; compared with another copy, unresolved V genes explain less than half, and the rest is unexplained. Present in this sample are about 160,000 clones, approximately 80% of which were seen just once. Jointly, the top ten make up about 9.6% of the sample. The material sequenced was PBMCs. These receptors were obtained from a young man in good health and CMV-seropositive.

The V gene is TRBV6-5, the J gene TRBJ1-5, with TRBD1 matching 10 bases. The CDR3 is 15 amino acids. The J segment lost 3 bases and the V segment lost 6 bases, leaving 5 bases of the junction unmatched. Germline CDR1 and CDR2: MNHEY and SVGAGI. CDR3 amino acids: CASRRQGADNQPQHF. The CDR3 DNA sequence: TGTGCCAGCAGAAGACAGGGGGCTGACAATCAGCCCCAGCATTTT.

The CDR3 loop is CASSPGGTNEKLFF. CDR3 coding DNA: TGCGCCAGCAGCCCAGGGGGAACTAATGAAAAACTGTTTTTT. V gene TRBV5-1 combines with J gene TRBJ1-4, with 7 nucleotides matching TRBD1. The V and J ends lost 4 bases and 1 base, in that order; junction bases with no gene match: 1. Germline V gene lookup returns CDR1 SGHRS and CDR2 YFSETQ. The CDR3 contains 14 residues.